Following are 10 T cell receptor beta chains from one sample sequenced in a study of siplizumab effects on memory and regulatory T cells. Produced via immunoSEQ multiplex PCR; TCRdb's table is partial and in-frame only. The repertoire holds about 100,000 clones, with about 94% as singletons. The sample taken for sequencing was non-Treg CD4+ T cells sorted from blood. The receptors shown here come from a human donor in good health.

This chain uses TRBV6-5 with TRBJ2-3; 8 bases align to TRBD2. V gave up 6 bases and J gave up 2 bases; unmatched junction bases: 7. The CDR3 contains 15 residues. CDR1 and CDR2 from the germline V gene are MNHEY and SVGAGI. CDR3 nucleotide sequence: TGTGCCAGCAGCTCGGGGGGGGCCTTCACAGATACGCAGTATTTT. Translated: CASSSGGAFTDTQYF.

This clone occurred once. The gene calls are TRBV7-2 and TRBJ2-6; D ambiguous. Germline lookup yields CDR1 SGHTA and CDR2 FQGNSA. Trimming pared 1 base from V and 0 bases from J, leaving 13 bases between. The CDR3 spans 18 residues. CDR3 nucleotide sequence: TGTGCCAGCAGCTTAGATTACTTAGGGTCCTCTGGGGCCAACGTCCTGACTTTC. This encodes CASSLDYLGSSGANVLTF. The entire variable domain, with the rest obtained from reference TRBV7-2 and TRBJ2-6, is as follows: GAGVSQSPSNKVTEKGKDVELRCDPISGHTALYWYRQSLGQGLEFLIYFQGNSAPDKSGLPSDRFSAERTGGSVSTLTIQRTQQEDSAVYLCASSLDYLGSSGANVLTFGAGSRLTVL.

This clone was seen more than once but under ten times. The V and J genes are TRBV9 and TRBJ1-3; the match to TRBD1 covers 8 bases. Germline CDR1 is SGDLS and CDR2 is YYNGEE. This CDR3 is built from 15 residues. With 4 bases clipped from V and 0 bases from J, the junction kept 3 bases outside the gene matches. The CDR3 DNA is TGTGCCAGCAGCCTGACAGGGGACTCTGGAAACACCATATATTTT. Its protein product is CASSLTGDSGNTIYF.

V gene TRBV9 combines with J gene TRBJ2-1, with D tentatively TRBD1 or TRBD2 (5 bases each). This CDR3 spans 17 amino acids. In germline, CDR1 is SGDLS, CDR2 YYNGEE. Trimming cost V 3 bases and J 0 bases, with 16 bases left between them. CDR3 sequence: CASSAMGVGYSYNEQFF. Written as DNA, the CDR3 is TGTGCCAGCAGCGCCATGGGGGTGGGGTACTCCTACAATGAGCAGTTCTTC. Full variable domain (missing parts from reference TRBV9 and TRBJ2-1): DSGVTQTPKHLITATGQRVTLRCSPRSGDLSVYWYQQSLDQGLQFLIQYYNGEERAKGNILERFSAQQFPDLHSELNLSSLELGDSALYFCASSAMGVGYSYNEQFFGPGTRLTVL.

The chain couples TRBV7-6 to TRBJ2-3; 7 positions match TRBD1. This CDR3 contains 15 residues. The germline V gene encodes CDR1 SGHVS and CDR2 FNYEAQ. J was trimmed by 4 bases and V by 4 bases; bases with no gene match: 8. The CDR3 reads CASSSWTGRADTQYF. Written as DNA, the CDR3 is TGTGCCAGCAGCTCCTGGACAGGACGCGCAGATACGCAGTATTTT. Drawing the rest from reference TRBV7-6 and TRBJ2-3, the complete variable domain is GAGVSQSPRYKVTKRGQDVALRCDPISGHVSLYWYRQALGQGPEFLTYFNYEAQQDKSGLPNDRFSAERPEGSISTLTIQRTEQRDSAMYRCASSSWTGRADTQYFGPGTRLTVL.

With respect to this clone: One junction end does not reproduce the germline sequence, and a read error may be involved. V gene TRBV7-7 combines with J gene TRBJ2-5; D not resolved. The CDR3 length is 13 residues. Looked up from germline, CDR1 is SSHAT and CDR2 is FNYEAQ (reference sequence). The CDR3 nucleotides read TGTGCTAGCAGCTTAGACCCCCTTGGGACCCAGTACTTC. Translation gives CASSLDPLGTQYF.

The genes are TRBV28 and TRBJ1-1; D unresolved. The CDR3 consists of 11 residues. CDR1 and CDR2 (germline): MDHEN, SYDVKM. Trimming cost V 6 bases and J 2 bases, with 4 bases left between them. The CDR3 sequence is CASRINTEAFF. CDR3 bases: TGTGCCAGCAGAATAAACACTGAAGCTTTCTTT.

This rearrangement joins TRBV19 to TRBJ2-2; TRBD1 matches 8 bases. Germline values: CDR1 LNHDA, CDR2 SQIVND (reference sequence). The CDR3 consists of 16 residues. V was clipped by 3 bases and J by 1 base; unmatched bases: 4. The CDR3 sequence: CASSMQGAKNTGELFF. CDR3 sequence (DNA): TGTGCCAGTAGTATGCAGGGGGCGAAGAACACCGGGGAGCTGTTTTTT. Full variable domain (rest looked up from reference TRBV19 and TRBJ2-2): DGGITQSPKYLFRKEGQNVTLSCEQNLNHDAMYWYRQDPGQGLRLIYYSQIVNDFQKGDIAEGYSVSREKKESFPLTVTSAQKNPTAFYLCASSMQGAKNTGELFFGEGSRLTVL.

The gene calls are TRBV5-1 and TRBJ2-4; 11 bases map to TRBD2. This CDR3 comprises 18 residues. CDR1 is SGHRS and CDR2 is YFSETQ in the germline V gene. Trimming at V came to 0 bases and at J to 0 bases, leaving 5 bases not matched to a gene. The DNA for the CDR3 is TGCGCCAGCAGCTTGGGACTAGCGGGATACATAGCCAAAAACATTCAGTACTTC. It translates to CASSLGLAGYIAKNIQYF.

The V and J genes are TRBV7-9 and TRBJ1-5; D is undetermined. Trimming stripped 3 bases from V and 2 bases from J, with 5 bases between. The length of the CDR3 is 13 residues. In germline, CDR1 is SEHNR, CDR2 FQNEAQ (reference sequence). CDR3 in DNA: TGTGCCAGCAGCTTGAAGGGCAATCAGCCCCAGCATTTT. As protein: CASSLKGNQPQHF.